The clone carrying this TCR beta chain was counted a few times. What it recognizes is unknown. The data originate from a study of cytomegalovirus exposure and HLA in healthy donors. Healthy people donating bone marrow made up the donors. This CDR3 has 15 residues. Germline loops: CDR1 LGHNA, CDR2 YSLEER. V was pared by 4 bases and J by 5 bases, with 7 bases of the junction left unmatched. Study-wide results and caveats: The authors judged a highly shared variant cluster likely a sequencing artifact. In a later analysis, TCR beta V- and J-gene trimming showed a link to a missense DCLRE1C variant.

The PCR employed 60 Vbeta primers together with 13 Jbeta primers. Here immunoSEQ multiplex PCR was the method, and the copy in TCRdb shows in-frame clones only, minus some. The table includes 150,000 to 200,000 clones, 75% to 90% detected once. The rearrangement links TRBV4-3 to TRBJ1-1; 10 bases match TRBD1. Sequences were obtained from PBMCs. This clonotype was obtained from a man in his forties or fifties in good health and CMV-seronegative. Here the CDR3 DNA reads TGCGCCAGCAGCCGCCGACAGGGGGCTGGGACTGAAGCTTTCTTT. It yields the protein CASSRRQGAGTEAFF.